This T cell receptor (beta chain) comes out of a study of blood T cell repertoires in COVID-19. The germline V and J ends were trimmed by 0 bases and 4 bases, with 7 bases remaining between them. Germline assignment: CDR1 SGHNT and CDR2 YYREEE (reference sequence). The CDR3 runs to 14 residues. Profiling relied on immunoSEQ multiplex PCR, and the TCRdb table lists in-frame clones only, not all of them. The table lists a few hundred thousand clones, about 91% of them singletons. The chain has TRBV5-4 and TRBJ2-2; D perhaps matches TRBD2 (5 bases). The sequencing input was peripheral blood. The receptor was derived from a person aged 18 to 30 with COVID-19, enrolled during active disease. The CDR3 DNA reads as TGTGCCAGCAGCTTGGCCGGGGTCACCGGGGAGCTGTTTTTT. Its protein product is CASSLAGVTGELFF.